This is a list of T cell receptor beta chains from one sample in a study of blood T cell repertoires in COVID-19. Clones were read by immunoSEQ multiplex PCR, and TCRdb kept only the in-frame ones, dropping some. The sample lists 150,000 to 180,000 clones, approximately 80% occurring once. Sequenced: peripheral blood. All receptors come from a woman between 50 and 59 years old with acute or convalescent COVID-19. CDR3s include the opening cysteine and the closing phenylalanine or tryptophan. A D gene is named only where the DNA matches it firmly. Clone size is not always given. Where it is, it says once, few, many or a class for expanded clones.

>TRBD1|14|TRBV29-1|.|TRBJ1-1
CSAMTGAMNTEAFF
TGCAGCGCCATGACAGGGGCAATGAACACTGAAGCTTTCTTT
>TRBD1|14|TRBV7-2|.|TRBJ1-4
CASSQGAAFEKLFF
TGTGCCAGCAGCCAGGGGGCTGCTTTTGAAAAACTGTTTTTT
>.|13|TRBV5-8|.|TRBJ1-6
CASSLAGNSPLHF
TGTGCCAGCAGCTTGGCCGGGAATTCACCCCTCCACTTT
>TRBD2|15|TRBV2|.|TRBJ2-7
CASSESQAGGRVQYF
TGTGCCAGCAGTGAGAGTCAAGCGGGAGGGCGGGTACAGTACTTC
>TRBD2|19|TRBV11-2|.|TRBJ2-1
CASSLGQGLAGPTNNEQFF
TGTGCCAGCAGCTTGGGACAGGGACTAGCGGGGCCCACAAACAATGAGCAGTTCTTC
>TRBD1|16|TRBV4-2|.|TRBJ1-2
CASSQGQGATVDGYTF
TGTGCCAGCAGCCAAGGACAGGGGGCAACGGTTGACGGCTACACCTTC
>TRBD1|15|TRBV10-3|.|TRBJ1-1
CAISDRGRVNTEAFF
TGTGCCATCAGCGACAGGGGGCGAGTGAACACTGAAGCTTTCTTT
>.|12|TRBV6-5|once|TRBJ2-5
CARSFSQETQYF
TGTGCCAGGTCTTTTTCCCAAGAGACCCAGTACTTC
>TRBD1|14|TRBV3-1/TRBV3-2|.|TRBJ1-1
CASSSRQGKAEAFF
TGTGCCAGCAGCTCCCGACAGGGAAAAGCTGAAGCTTTCTTT
>.|16|TRBV3-1/TRBV3-2|medium-sized|TRBJ2-7
CASSQDQEAPLGKQYF
TGTGCCAGCAGCCAAGATCAGGAGGCTCCTTTGGGTAAGCAGTACTTC
>TRBD1|13|TRBV25-1|.|TRBJ2-1
CASTGTVYNEQFF
TGTGCCAGCACGGGGACAGTTTACAATGAGCAGTTCTTC
>.|15|TRBV7-2|.|TRBJ2-1
CASSPQSGTYNEQFF
TGTGCCAGCAGCCCCCAGAGCGGTACCTACAATGAGCAGTTCTTC
>.|15|TRBV30|.|TRBJ1-5
CAWSDDSRDNQPQHF
TGTGCCTGGAGCGACGATAGCAGGGACAATCAGCCCCAGCATTTT
>TRBD2|13|TRBV11-3|.|TRBJ2-2
CASSSGRAGELFF
TGTGCCAGCAGCTCAGGGAGGGCCGGGGAGCTGTTTTTT
>.|13|TRBV5-1|.|TRBJ1-2
CASATGTNYGYTF
TGCGCCAGCGCAACAGGGACTAACTATGGCTACACCTTC
>.|14|TRBV28|few|TRBJ1-1
CASSLLHRSSEAFF
TGTGCCAGCAGTCTCCTGCACAGGAGCTCTGAAGCTTTCTTT
>TRBD2|16|TRBV27|.|TRBJ2-3
CASSSGLYFSTDTQYF
TGTGCCAGCAGTTCGGGACTATATTTTAGCACAGATACGCAGTATTTT
>TRBD1|12|TRBV19|once|TRBJ1-5
CASHRGGQPQHF
TGTGCCAGTCACAGGGGGGGTCAGCCCCAGCATTTT
>.|13|TRBV7-2|.|TRBJ2-7
CASSLVFGGEQYF
TGTGCCAGCAGCTTAGTGTTCGGGGGCGAGCAGTACTTC
>TRBD1|15|TRBV7-9|once|TRBJ1-2
CASSLGQGLDYGYTF
TGTGCCAGCAGCCTTGGACAGGGTCTGGACTATGGCTACACCTTC
>.|16|TRBV15|.|TRBJ2-3
CATSRDTGRGTDTQYF
TGTGCCACCAGCAGAGATACAGGGCGCGGCACAGATACGCAGTATTTT
>TRBD2|15|TRBV9|.|TRBJ2-2
CASSETSGNTGELFF
TGTGCCAGCAGCGAAACTAGCGGTAACACCGGGGAGCTGTTTTTT
>TRBD1|15|TRBV28|.|TRBJ2-1
CASSLITGGYNEQFF
TGTGCCAGCAGTTTAATTACAGGGGGATACAATGAGCAGTTCTTC
>.|15|TRBV6-5|once|TRBJ2-2
CASTRDIVNTGELFF
TGTGCCAGCACAAGAGACATCGTTAACACCGGGGAGCTGTTTTTT
>TRBD2|16|TRBV5-1|.|TRBJ2-2
CASSLPASGGTGELFF
TGCGCCAGCAGCTTGCCCGCCAGCGGGGGCACCGGGGAGCTGTTTTTT
>.|13|TRBV29-1|.|TRBJ1-1
CSVEELGNTEAFF
TGCAGCGTTGAGGAGTTAGGGAACACTGAAGCTTTCTTT
>.|15|TRBV4-3|.|TRBJ2-7
CASSQDRWGGLEQYF
TGCGCCAGCAGCCAAGATCGATGGGGAGGTCTAGAGCAGTACTTC
>.|12|TRBV7-8|.|TRBJ2-5
CASSRIQETQYF
TGTGCCAGCAGCCGTATCCAAGAGACCCAGTACTTC
>TRBD1|13|TRBV27|.|TRBJ2-4
CASSFDRENIQYF
TGTGCCAGCAGTTTTGACAGGGAAAACATTCAGTACTTC
>.|19|TRBV19|once|TRBJ2-4
CASSIHGGGQISAKNIQYF
TGTGCCAGTAGTATTCACGGAGGGGGACAGATCTCAGCCAAAAACATTCAGTACTTC
>TRBD2|15|TRBV19|many|TRBJ2-1
CASKPRLAGSNEQFF
TGTGCCAGTAAACCCAGACTAGCGGGTTCCAATGAGCAGTTCTTC
>TRBD2|12|TRBV29-1|once|TRBJ2-3
CSGGTSGDTQYF
TGCAGCGGGGGGACTAGCGGAGATACGCAGTATTTT
>.|16|TRBV28|.|TRBJ2-3
CASSVLARLLADTQYF
TGTGCCAGCAGTGTCCTAGCGAGACTGTTGGCAGATACGCAGTATTTT
>TRBD2|16|TRBV27|.|TRBJ2-7
CASSPWTSGRSYEQYF
TGTGCCAGCAGTCCATGGACTAGCGGGCGCTCCTACGAGCAGTACTTC
>TRBD1|13|TRBV27|.|TRBJ2-1
CASRRQGPNEQFF
TGTGCCAGCAGACGACAGGGTCCCAATGAGCAGTTCTTC
>.|14|TRBV5-4|.|TRBJ2-4
CASSLEGTKNIQYF
TGTGCCAGCAGCTTGGAGGGGACCAAAAACATTCAGTACTTC
>TRBD1|14|TRBV4-3|.|TRBJ2-7
CASSQATGGYEQYF
TGCGCCAGCAGCCAAGCCACAGGGGGCTACGAGCAGTACTTC
>TRBD1|15|TRBV5-1|once|TRBJ1-2
CASSLSTGGNYGYTF
TGCGCCAGCAGCCTGTCGACAGGGGGCAACTATGGCTACACCTTC
>.|13|TRBV12-3/TRBV12-4|.|TRBJ2-5
CASSLYNQETQYF
TGTGCCAGCAGTTTATACAACCAAGAGACCCAGTACTTC
>TRBD1|12|TRBV5-5|.|TRBJ1-2
CASGQGNYGYTF
TGTGCCAGCGGACAGGGGAACTATGGCTACACCTTC
>.|15|TRBV10-3|.|TRBJ1-4
CAISDTRGEEEKLFF
TGTGCCATCAGTGATACCCGGGGAGAGGAAGAAAAACTGTTTTTT
>.|13|TRBV28|.|TRBJ2-7
CASTLPGTYEQYF
TGTGCCAGCACCCTCCCGGGAACCTACGAGCAGTACTTC
>.|15|TRBV28|.|TRBJ2-7
CASSSFQRATYEQYF
TGTGCCAGCAGTTCCTTCCAGCGGGCGACCTACGAGCAGTACTTC
>TRBD1|16|TRBV5-4|.|TRBJ2-5
CASSIRDRGIGETQYF
TGTGCCAGCAGCATTCGGGACAGGGGAATAGGGGAGACCCAGTACTTC
>TRBD2|16|TRBV19|once|TRBJ2-3
CASSPGTTIMGDTQYF
TGTGCCAGTAGTCCCGGGACTACTATAATGGGGGATACGCAGTATTTT
>TRBD2|15|TRBV7-2|once|TRBJ2-3
CASSLKASGSSTQYF
TGTGCCAGCAGCTTAAAGGCTAGCGGGAGTAGTACGCAGTATTTT
>TRBD1|13|TRBV9|.|TRBJ1-2
CASSVTGDYGYTF
TGTGCCAGCAGCGTCACAGGGGACTATGGCTACACCTTC
>.|14|TRBV28|.|TRBJ2-3
CASSLVADTDTQYF
TGTGCCAGCAGTTTAGTAGCGGACACAGATACGCAGTATTTT